A selection of T cell receptor beta chains follows, all from one sample in a study of CD8 T cells in ankylosing spondylitis. One entry per CDR3 protein results from TCRdb running MiXCR on the 5' RACE reads. The data hold roughly 450,000 distinct CDR3 sequences, with 20% to 30% observed a single time. The sample consisted of blood, either unsorted or a sorted T cell fraction (not recorded which). The receptor source for this set is a male donor with ankylosing spondylitis. CDR3s include the opening cysteine and the closing phenylalanine or tryptophan. A D gene is named only where the DNA matches it firmly. Clone size is not always given. Where it is, it says once, few, many or a class for expanded clones.

TRBV3-1	.	.	TRBJ2-1	TGTGCCAGCAGCCAAGATTTTTTCTCGATTGGGCGGGCTGATGAGCAGTTCTTC	CASSQDFFSIGRADEQFF
TRBV11-2	once	.	TRBJ1-4	TGTGCCAGCAGCTCCCCCTGGGGACCGGAACTGTTTTTT	CASSSPWGPELFF
TRBV24-1	few	.	TRBJ2-1	TGTGCCACCAGTTATTCGGGGAGTAGCTCCTACAATGAGCAGTTCTTC	CATSYSGSSSYNEQFF
TRBV20-1	few	.	TRBJ2-5	TGCAGTGCTAGATTCCCCAGCTGGTCCCAGGAGACCCAGTACTTC	CSARFPSWSQETQYF
TRBV30	few	.	TRBJ1-5	TGTGCCTGGAACGCCGGCGGGAATCAGCCCCAGCATTTT	CAWNAGGNQPQHF
TRBV20-1	once	TRBD2	TRBJ2-5	TGCAGTGCCTGGGGACTAGCGGAGGGCCAAGAGACCCAGTACTTC	CSAWGLAEGQETQYF
TRBV6-1	.	TRBD2	TRBJ2-1	TGTGCCAGCAGCCCGGGACTAGCGGGAAAGAGCTCCTACAATGAGCAGTTCTTC	CASSPGLAGKSSYNEQFF
TRBV13	few	TRBD1	TRBJ1-6	TGTGCCAGCAGCCCGGGGGGACCAGGGGGGAATTCACCCCTCCACTTT	CASSPGGPGGNSPLHF
TRBV2	few	.	TRBJ2-5	TGTGCCAGCAGTGGGGGATACGGAGAGACCCAGTACTTC	CASSGGYGETQYF
TRBV14	.	TRBD2	TRBJ2-5	TGTGCCAGCAGCCAGACTAGCCAGACCCAGTACTTC	CASSQTSQTQYF
TRBV11-2	few	.	TRBJ2-2	TGTGCCAGCAGCTTAGCCAGGACGAACACCGGGGAGCTGTTTTTT	CASSLARTNTGELFF
TRBV5-1	few	TRBD2	TRBJ2-1	TGCGCCAGCAGCTCCGTAAGAGCGGGAGGCTACGATGAGCAGTTCTTC	CASSSVRAGGYDEQFF
TRBV5-1	.	.	TRBJ2-5	TGCGCCAGCAGCTTGGCTCAGGATTACCAAGAGACCCAGTACTTC	CASSLAQDYQETQYF
TRBV4-2	.	.	TRBJ1-2	TGTGCCAGCAGCCAAGTTCTGGGGCAAGACTATGGCTACACCTTC	CASSQVLGQDYGYTF
TRBV20-1	.	.	TRBJ1-1	TGCAGTGCCCCCGCTCAGGGCAGATTGAACACTGAAGCTTTCTTT	CSAPAQGRLNTEAFF
TRBV5-1	.	.	TRBJ2-1	TGCACCAGCAGCTTGGCTGGGGACTACAATGAGCAGTTCTTC	CTSSLAGDYNEQFF
TRBV4-1	.	TRBD2	TRBJ2-3	TGCGCCAGCAGCCAAGATAGTCTGCGAGCGGGAGTGATCACAGATACGCAGTATTTT	CASSQDSLRAGVITDTQYF
TRBV4-2	.	.	TRBJ2-2	TGTGCCAGCAGCCCAGACCGGGGGATACTGTTCGGGGAGCTGTTTTTT	CASSPDRGILFGELFF
TRBV5-1	few	.	TRBJ2-2	TGCGCCAGCAGCTTTAACCGGGATGACGGGGAGCTGTTTTTT	CASSFNRDDGELFF
TRBV25-1	few	TRBD2	TRBJ2-1	TGTGCCAGCAGTGAATGGGCTAGCGGGAGGGCGGAGGAGCAGTTCTTC	CASSEWASGRAEEQFF
TRBV24-1	.	TRBD1	TRBJ2-3	TGTGCCACCAGTGACAGGACAGGCCGCAGTCAGACGCAGTATTTT	CATSDRTGRSQTQYF
TRBV5-1	.	TRBD1	TRBJ2-1	TGCGCCAGCACAACAAGGGACAGAACCCCCAATGAGCAGTTCTTC	CASTTRDRTPNEQFF
TRBV20-1	few	.	TRBJ1-5	TGCAGTGCTAGAGCCCTACAGTCCCGGGACACGAGCAATCAGCCCCAGCATTTT	CSARALQSRDTSNQPQHF
TRBV5-1	few	TRBD2	TRBJ2-1	TGCGCCAGCAGCTTGGACACTAGCGGATACAATGAGCAGTTCTTC	CASSLDTSGYNEQFF
TRBV4-2	.	.	TRBJ2-3	TGTGCCAGCAGCCTAGGGACCCGCACAGATACGCAGTATTTT	CASSLGTRTDTQYF
TRBV7-6	once	.	TRBJ1-2	TGTGCCAGCAGCTTACTCGGGGTGGCTGGCTACACCTTC	CASSLLGVAGYTF
TRBV11-2	.	TRBD2	TRBJ2-3	TGTGCCAGCAGCTTAGTAGTGGGACTAGCCACAGATACGCAGTATTTT	CASSLVVGLATDTQYF
TRBV24-1	few	.	TRBJ2-1	TGTGCCACCAGTGACCCAGGGATTGCATTCAATGAGCAGTTCTTC	CATSDPGIAFNEQFF
TRBV12-3/TRBV12-4	few	.	TRBJ1-2	TGTGCCAGCAGCCCAGGGTATTCCAGGGGCTACACCTTC	CASSPGYSRGYTF
TRBV5-1	.	.	TRBJ1-6	TGCGCCAGCAGCTTAAGTTCTGGTGGACAGAGCGCCTATAATTCACCCCTCCACTTT	CASSLSSGGQSAYNSPLHF
TRBV7-9	.	TRBD1	TRBJ1-2	TGTGCCGGCCGACAGGGGGCTTATGGCTACACCTTC	CAGRQGAYGYTF
TRBV29-1	.	.	TRBJ2-3	TGCAGCGTTGGAGGTAGGCCGAGAGATACGCAGTATTTT	CSVGGRPRDTQYF
TRBV5-1	few	TRBD1	TRBJ2-3	TGCGCCAGCGGACCCGGGACAGGGATGGCAGATACGCAGTATTTT	CASGPGTGMADTQYF
TRBV11-2	.	TRBD2	TRBJ2-1	TGTGCCAGCAGCTTAGGATTAGCGGGAAATTGGAATGAGCAGTTCTTC	CASSLGLAGNWNEQFF
TRBV20-1	.	.	TRBJ1-4	TGCAGTGCTAGAGGGGACCGAAAACTGTTTTTT	CSARGDRKLFF
TRBV5-4	.	TRBD1	TRBJ1-4	TGTGCCAGCAGCTTGGGGTACGGGACAGGGAATGAAAAACTGTTTTTT	CASSLGYGTGNEKLFF
TRBV6-2/TRBV6-3	many	TRBD1	TRBJ1-5	TGTGCCTCCAGGGGGACCGCGGGGCAGCCCCAGCATTTT	CASRGTAGQPQHF
TRBV5-1	few	TRBD2	TRBJ2-5	TGCGCCAGCAGCTCCCTAGCGGGAGCGGGGGAGACCCAGTACTTC	CASSSLAGAGETQYF
TRBV12-3/TRBV12-4	.	.	TRBJ2-3	TGTGCCAGCAGTTTTGCGTTGACCACAGATACGCAGTATTTT	CASSFALTTDTQYF
TRBV5-1	many	.	TRBJ2-1	TGCGCCAGCAGCCCCCAGGGCTATGAGCAGTTCTTC	CASSPQGYEQFF
TRBV12-3/TRBV12-4	.	TRBD2	TRBJ2-2	TGTGCCAGCACCTTAGCGGGAGGGCCCGGGACCGGGGAGCTGTTTTTT	CASTLAGGPGTGELFF
TRBV3-1	few	TRBD2	TRBJ2-3	TGTGCCAGCAGCCAAGTATTCGGGACTAGAAACACAGATACGCAGTATTTT	CASSQVFGTRNTDTQYF
TRBV29-1	.	.	TRBJ2-5	TGCAGCGTTGAATATGGGAGAGGGTACCAAGAGACCCAGTACTTC	CSVEYGRGYQETQYF
TRBV5-5	many	.	TRBJ1-1	TGTGCCAGCAGTCCCTCGGGGCGGAACACTGAAGCTTTCTTT	CASSPSGRNTEAFF
TRBV24-1	few	.	TRBJ2-1	TGTGCCACCAGTGACCGGGCTGGGGCGACTCGCCACAATGAGCAGTTCTTC	CATSDRAGATRHNEQFF
TRBV24-1	few	TRBD1	TRBJ1-1	TGTGCCACCAGTGATCACAGGGGTGCGGACACTGAAGCTTTCTTT	CATSDHRGADTEAFF
TRBV12-3/TRBV12-4	.	TRBD2	TRBJ2-5	TGTGCCAGCAGTTTAGAGGAGAGCGGGAGATCGGGAAAGACCCAGTACTTC	CASSLEESGRSGKTQYF